This T cell receptor (beta chain) originates from a study of early T cells in non-severe SARS-CoV-2 infection (dated by TCRdb to the early 2020s). The study in broad terms: TCR sequencing used bulk RNA from unsorted whole blood, so alpha and beta chains could not be paired.

The CDR3 has 11 amino acids, counting the end cysteine and phenylalanine. The DNA shown is the 33-base CDR3, in frame from base 1. CDR1 is given as ENHRY and CDR2 as SYGVKD, both from the germline V gene. The library relied on 5' RACE. Instrument used: NextSeq 500. In the TCR library protocol, unique molecular identifiers were attached to individual cDNA molecules to correct for PCR bias and sequencing error. Both TCR alpha and beta chains were sequenced, and tight co-correlation was observed between alpha and beta sequence abundances in each sample. In the source study's methods: Decombinator V4 was used to annotate TCR sequences for V gene, J gene and CDR3. Expanded TCRs were defined as changing significantly between any two time points under a Poisson model with p below 0.0001. TCR abundances were normalised to the total number of TCRs sequenced per sample and were expressed as counts per million. MAIT TCRs were defined by TRAV1-2 paired with TRAJ12, TRAJ20 or TRAJ33, and iNKT TCRs by TRAV10 paired with TRAJ18. VDJdb, accessed 1 November 2021, was searched for CMV, EBV and SARS-CoV-2 annotated TCRs, excluding TCRs annotated for multiple antigens. TCRdb's own reprocessing of the public reads used fastp at Q25 and MiXCR and kept productive beta chains. Here each entry gathers all rows of one CDR3 protein and keeps the most common genes and DNA. The V and J calls reflect TCRdb's pipeline rather than the authors' work. The sample has 66,000 or so distinct CDR3 sequences on record, around 14% of them singletons. Jointly, the top ten make up 8% to 10% of the sample.

Concerning this clonotype itself: Its binding antigen is unknown. Compared with germline, one end of the junction differs, possibly owing to a read error.

Beyond this particular receptor, the publication reports: Matching against VDJdb was skewed toward anti-spike CD8 responses, likely underestimated virus-specific expansions, and missed private and CD4 specificities.

A case-control design nested within a healthcare worker cohort in London, UK, was used, with weekly nasopharyngeal swab PCR tests and blood sampling performed. Healthcare workers were enrolled in the week of the UK lockdown, from 23 to 31 March 2020, and were followed every week for up to about 15 weeks. The chain uses TRBV10-3 and TRBJ2-7; no D segment can be confidently identified. Sequencing was performed on whole blood. The source is an adult who was a healthcare worker with PCR-confirmed SARS-CoV-2 infection or an uninfected control (not recorded which). The DNA sequence is TGTGCCATCGGTGAGACCTACGAGCAGTACTTC. Its coded protein is CAIGETYEQYF.